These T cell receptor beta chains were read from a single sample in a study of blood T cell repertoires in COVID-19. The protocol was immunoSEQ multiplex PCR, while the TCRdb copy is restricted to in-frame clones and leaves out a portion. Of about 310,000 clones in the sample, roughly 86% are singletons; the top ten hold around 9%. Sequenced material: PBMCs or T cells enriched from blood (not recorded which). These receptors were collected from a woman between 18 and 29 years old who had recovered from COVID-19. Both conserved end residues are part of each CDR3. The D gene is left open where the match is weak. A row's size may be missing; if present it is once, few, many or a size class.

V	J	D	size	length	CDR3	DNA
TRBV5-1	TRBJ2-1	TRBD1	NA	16	CASSFPRDRTYNEQFF	TGCGCCAGCAGCTTCCCCCGGGACAGAACCTACAATGAGCAGTTCTTC
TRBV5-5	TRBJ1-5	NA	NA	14	CASSLTASNQPQHF	TGTGCCAGCAGCTTAACAGCTAGCAATCAGCCCCAGCATTTT
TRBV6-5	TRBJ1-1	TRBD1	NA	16	CASSYSGQGVNTEAFF	TGTGCCAGCAGTTACTCGGGACAGGGGGTGAACACTGAAGCTTTCTTT
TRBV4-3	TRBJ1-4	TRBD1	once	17	CASSRRVGTEKFEKLFF	TGCGCCAGCAGCCGCAGAGTAGGGACAGAAAAGTTTGAAAAACTGTTTTTT
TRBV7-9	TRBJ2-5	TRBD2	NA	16	CASSLNLVTSYETQYF	TGTGCCAGCAGCTTAAACCTTGTGACTAGCTATGAGACCCAGTACTTC
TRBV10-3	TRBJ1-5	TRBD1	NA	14	CAISEDRARQPQHF	TGTGCCATCAGTGAGGACAGGGCTCGGCAGCCCCAGCATTTT
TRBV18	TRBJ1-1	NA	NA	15	CASSPTPGSDTEAFF	TGTGCCAGCTCACCAACGCCAGGGTCGGACACTGAAGCTTTCTTT
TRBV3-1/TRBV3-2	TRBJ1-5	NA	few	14	CASSQVRGDQPQHF	TGTGCCAGCAGCCAAGTCAGGGGCGATCAGCCCCAGCATTTT
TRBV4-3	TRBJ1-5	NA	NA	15	CASSQDRQGNQPQHF	TGCGCCAGCAGCCAAGATCGGCAGGGAAATCAGCCCCAGCATTTT
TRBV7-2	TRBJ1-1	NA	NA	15	CASSPRVAGNTEAFF	TGTGCCAGCAGCCCACGGGTAGCGGGGAACACTGAAGCTTTCTTT
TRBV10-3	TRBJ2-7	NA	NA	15	CAISESMVQTYEQYF	TGTGCCATCAGTGAGTCGATGGTACAGACCTACGAGCAGTACTTC
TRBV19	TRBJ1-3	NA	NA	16	CASSILVSQTGNTIYF	TGTGCCAGTAGTATACTGGTCTCTCAGACTGGAAACACCATATATTTT
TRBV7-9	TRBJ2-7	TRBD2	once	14	CASTPSGSSYEQYF	TGTGCCAGCACCCCTAGCGGGAGCTCCTACGAGCAGTACTTC
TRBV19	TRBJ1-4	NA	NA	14	CASSITGAKEKLFF	TGTGCCAGTAGTATTACGGGTGCGAAAGAAAAACTGTTTTTT
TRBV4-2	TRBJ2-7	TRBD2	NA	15	CASSLTKGLSYEQYF	TGTGCCAGCAGCCTCACCAAGGGACTAAGCTACGAGCAGTACTTC
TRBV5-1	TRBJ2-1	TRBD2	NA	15	CASSLVSSGSNEQFF	TGCGCCAGCAGCTTGGTGTCTAGCGGGAGCAATGAGCAGTTCTTC
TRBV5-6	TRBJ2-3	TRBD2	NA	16	CASSFFSGGFGDTQYF	TGTGCCAGCAGCTTTTTTAGCGGGGGGTTTGGAGATACGCAGTATTTT
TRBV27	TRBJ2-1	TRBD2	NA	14	CASSFPGGGNEQFF	TGTGCCAGCAGTTTCCCGGGGGGGGGCAATGAGCAGTTCTTC
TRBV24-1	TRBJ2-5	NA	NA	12	CATSDFSETQYF	TGTGCCACCAGTGATTTCTCGGAGACCCAGTACTTC
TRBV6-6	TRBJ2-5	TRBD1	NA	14	CASSSGTGPETQYF	TGTGCCAGCAGTTCGGGGACAGGGCCAGAGACCCAGTACTTC
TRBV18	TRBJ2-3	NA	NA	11	CATGRVDTQYF	TGTGCCACCGGCAGGGTCGATACGCAGTATTTT
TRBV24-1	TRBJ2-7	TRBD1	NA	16	CATSDPAGTEGYEQYF	TGTGCCACCAGTGATCCAGCCGGGACAGAAGGCTACGAGCAGTACTTC
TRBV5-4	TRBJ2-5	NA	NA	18	CASSLEVLPYLQVETQYF	TGTGCCAGCAGCTTGGAAGTTTTGCCCTACCTCCAAGTAGAGACCCAGTACTTC
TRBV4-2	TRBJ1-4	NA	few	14	CASSQGTVNEKLFF	TGTGCCAGCAGCCAAGGGACAGTGAATGAAAAACTGTTTTTT
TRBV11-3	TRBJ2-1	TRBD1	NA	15	CASSRRQGFDNEQFF	TGTGCCAGCAGCCGGAGACAGGGTTTCGACAATGAGCAGTTCTTC
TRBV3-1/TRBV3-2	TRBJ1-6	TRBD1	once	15	CASSQDRQGDSPLHF	TGTGCCAGCAGCCAAGACCGCCAGGGGGATTCACCCCTCCACTTT
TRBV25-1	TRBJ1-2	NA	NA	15	CASSESGAYNYGYTF	TGTGCCAGCAGTGAATCCGGAGCTTACAACTATGGCTACACCTTC
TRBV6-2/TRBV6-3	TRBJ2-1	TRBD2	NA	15	CASSLRRERFNEQFF	TGTGCCAGCAGTTTGCGGCGGGAGCGGTTCAATGAGCAGTTCTTC
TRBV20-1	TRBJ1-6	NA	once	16	CSASTGSSSYNSPLHF	TGCAGTGCTAGTACAGGTTCCAGCTCCTATAATTCACCCCTCCACTTT
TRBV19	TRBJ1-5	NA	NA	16	CASSIGPGQPYQPQHF	TGTGCCAGTAGTATAGGACCGGGACAACCTTACCAGCCCCAGCATTTT
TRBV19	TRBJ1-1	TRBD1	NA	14	CASSIQGDLTEAFF	TGTGCCAGTAGTATACAGGGGGATCTCACTGAAGCTTTCTTT
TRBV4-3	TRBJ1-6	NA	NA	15	CASSQAENYNSPLHF	TGCGCCAGCAGCCAAGCGGAGAACTATAATTCACCCCTCCACTTT
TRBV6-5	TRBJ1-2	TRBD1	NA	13	CASSRGTGDGYTF	TGTGCCAGCAGCCGCGGGACAGGGGACGGCTACACCTTC
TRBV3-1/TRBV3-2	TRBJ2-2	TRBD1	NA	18	CASSPTNRGFQGAGELFF	TGTGCCAGCAGCCCGACTAACAGGGGTTTCCAAGGGGCCGGGGAGCTGTTTTTT
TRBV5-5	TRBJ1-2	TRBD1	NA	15	CASSLYPTGFYGYTF	TGTGCCAGCAGCTTGTATCCGACAGGGTTCTATGGCTACACCTTC
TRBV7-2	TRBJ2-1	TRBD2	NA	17	CASSLARTSGGGNEQFF	TGTGCCAGCAGCTTAGCCCGGACTAGCGGGGGGGGTAATGAGCAGTTCTTC
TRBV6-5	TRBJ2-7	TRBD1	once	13	CASSYSDRGEQYF	TGTGCCAGCAGTTACTCTGACAGGGGCGAGCAGTACTTC
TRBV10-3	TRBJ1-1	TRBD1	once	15	CAISEQGALVTEAFF	TGTGCCATCAGTGAACAGGGGGCGCTTGTCACTGAAGCTTTCTTT
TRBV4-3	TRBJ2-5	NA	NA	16	CASSQGGLGEFETQYF	TGCGCCAGCAGCCAGGGGGGATTAGGGGAGTTTGAGACCCAGTACTTC
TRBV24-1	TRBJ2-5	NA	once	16	CATSDFRDGRGETQYF	TGTGCCACCAGTGATTTTCGCGACGGCCGAGGGGAGACCCAGTACTTC
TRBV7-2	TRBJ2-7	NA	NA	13	CASSWSSFYEQYF	TGTGCCAGCAGCTGGTCGAGCTTTTACGAGCAGTACTTC
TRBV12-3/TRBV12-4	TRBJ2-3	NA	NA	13	CASRYTGTDTQYF	TGTGCCAGCAGGTACACCGGCACAGATACGCAGTATTTT
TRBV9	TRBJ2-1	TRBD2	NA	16	CASSRRLAGQYNEQFF	TGTGCCAGCAGCCGTAGACTAGCGGGACAATACAATGAGCAGTTCTTC
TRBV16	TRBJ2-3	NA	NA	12	CASKGGTDTQYF	TGTGCCAGCAAAGGGGGAACAGATACGCAGTATTTT
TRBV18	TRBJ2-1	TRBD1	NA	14	CASSVQGLYNEQFF	TGTGCCAGCTCCGTACAGGGGCTCTACAATGAGCAGTTCTTC